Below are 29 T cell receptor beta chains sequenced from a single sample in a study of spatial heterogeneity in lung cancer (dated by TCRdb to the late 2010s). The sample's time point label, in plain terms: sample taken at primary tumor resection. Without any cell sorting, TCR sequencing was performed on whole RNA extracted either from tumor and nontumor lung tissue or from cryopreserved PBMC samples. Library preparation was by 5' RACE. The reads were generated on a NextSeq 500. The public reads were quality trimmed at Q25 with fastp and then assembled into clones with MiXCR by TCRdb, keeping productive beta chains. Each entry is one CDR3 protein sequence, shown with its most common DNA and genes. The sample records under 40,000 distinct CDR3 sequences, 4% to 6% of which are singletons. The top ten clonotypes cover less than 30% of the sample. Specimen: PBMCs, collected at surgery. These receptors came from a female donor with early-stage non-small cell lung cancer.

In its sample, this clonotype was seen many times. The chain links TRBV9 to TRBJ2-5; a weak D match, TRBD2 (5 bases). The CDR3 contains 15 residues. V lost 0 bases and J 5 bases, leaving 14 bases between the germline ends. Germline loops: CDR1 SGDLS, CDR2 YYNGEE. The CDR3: CASSVGLTLGETQYF. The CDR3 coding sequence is TGTGCCAGCAGCGTAGGACTAACCTTAGGGGAGACCCAGTACTTC. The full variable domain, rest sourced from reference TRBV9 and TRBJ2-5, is DSGVTQTPKHLITATGQRVTLRCSPRSGDLSVYWYQQSLDQGLQFLIQYYNGEERAKGNILERFSAQQFPDLHSELNLSSLELGDSALYFCASSVGLTLGETQYFGPGTRLLVL.

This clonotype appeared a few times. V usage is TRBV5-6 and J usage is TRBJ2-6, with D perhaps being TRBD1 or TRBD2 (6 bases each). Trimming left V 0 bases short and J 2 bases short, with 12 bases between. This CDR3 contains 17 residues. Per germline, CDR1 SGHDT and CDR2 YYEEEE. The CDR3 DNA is TGTGCCAGCAGCTTGGGGATCGGGGGCGCTGGGGCCAACGTCCTGACTTTC. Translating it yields CASSLGIGGAGANVLTF.

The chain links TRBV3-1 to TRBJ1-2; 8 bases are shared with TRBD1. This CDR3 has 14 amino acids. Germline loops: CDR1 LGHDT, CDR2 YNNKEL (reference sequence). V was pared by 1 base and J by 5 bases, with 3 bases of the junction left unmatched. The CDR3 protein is CASSQVTGGYGYTF. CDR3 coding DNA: TGTGCCAGCAGCCAAGTAACAGGGGGATATGGCTACACCTTC.

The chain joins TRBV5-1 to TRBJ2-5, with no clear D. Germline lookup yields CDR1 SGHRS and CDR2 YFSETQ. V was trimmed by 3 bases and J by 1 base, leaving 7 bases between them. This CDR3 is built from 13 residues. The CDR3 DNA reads TGCGCCAGCAGCTCTTTTCTCCAAGAGACCCAGTACTTC. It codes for CASSSFLQETQYF. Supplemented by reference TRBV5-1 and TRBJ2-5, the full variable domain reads KAGVTQTPRYLIKTRGQQVTLSCSPISGHRSVSWYQQTPGQGLQFLFEYFSETQRNKGNFPGRFSGRQFSNSRSEMNVSTLELGDSALYLCASSSFLQETQYFGPGTRLLVL.

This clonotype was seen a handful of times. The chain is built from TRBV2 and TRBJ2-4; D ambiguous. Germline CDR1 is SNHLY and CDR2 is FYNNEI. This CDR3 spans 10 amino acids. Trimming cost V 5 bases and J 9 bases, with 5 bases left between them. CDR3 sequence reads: CASSKGIQYF. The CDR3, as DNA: TGTGCCAGCAGTAAGGGCATTCAGTACTTC.

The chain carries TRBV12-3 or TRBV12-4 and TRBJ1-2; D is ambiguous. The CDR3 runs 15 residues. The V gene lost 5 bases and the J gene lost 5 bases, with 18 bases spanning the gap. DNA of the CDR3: TGTGCCAGCAGTCGAGGACGTCCCGTGGGGTATGGCTACACCTTC. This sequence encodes CASSRGRPVGYGYTF.

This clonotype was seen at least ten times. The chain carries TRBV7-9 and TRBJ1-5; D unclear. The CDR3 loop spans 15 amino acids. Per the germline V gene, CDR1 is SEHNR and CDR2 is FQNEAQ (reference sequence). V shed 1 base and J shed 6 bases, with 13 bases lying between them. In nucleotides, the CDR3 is TGTGCCAGCAGCTTAGGTGACGGCTGGGGTCAGCCCCAGCATTTT. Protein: CASSLGDGWGQPQHF.

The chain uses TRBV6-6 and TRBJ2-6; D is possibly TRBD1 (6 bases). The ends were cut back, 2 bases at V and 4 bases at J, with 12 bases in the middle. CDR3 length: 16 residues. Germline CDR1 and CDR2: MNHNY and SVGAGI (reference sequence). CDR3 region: CASSYPTGPGANVLTF. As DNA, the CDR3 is TGTGCCAGCAGTTACCCAACAGGGCCCGGGGCCAACGTCCTGACTTTC.

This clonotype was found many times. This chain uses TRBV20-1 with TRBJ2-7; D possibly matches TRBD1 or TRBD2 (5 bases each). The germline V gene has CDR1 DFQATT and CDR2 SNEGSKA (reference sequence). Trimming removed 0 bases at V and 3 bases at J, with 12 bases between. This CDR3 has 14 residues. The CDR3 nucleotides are TGCAGTGCTAGAGATCAGGGCCGGGGCTACGAGCAGTACTTC. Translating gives CSARDQGRGYEQYF.

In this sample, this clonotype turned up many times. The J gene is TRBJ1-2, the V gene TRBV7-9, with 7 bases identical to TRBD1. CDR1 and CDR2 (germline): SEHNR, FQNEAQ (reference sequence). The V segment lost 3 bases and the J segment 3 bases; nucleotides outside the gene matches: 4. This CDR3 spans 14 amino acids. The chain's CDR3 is CASSLNRGYYGYTF. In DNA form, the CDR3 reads TGTGCCAGCAGCTTGAACAGGGGATACTATGGCTACACCTTC. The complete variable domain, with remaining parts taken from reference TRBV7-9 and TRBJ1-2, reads DTGVSQNPRHKITKRGQNVTFRCDPISEHNRLYWYRQTLGQGPEFLTYFQNEAQLEKSRLLSDRFSAERPKGSFSTLEIQRTEQGDSAMYLCASSLNRGYYGYTFGSGTRLTVV.

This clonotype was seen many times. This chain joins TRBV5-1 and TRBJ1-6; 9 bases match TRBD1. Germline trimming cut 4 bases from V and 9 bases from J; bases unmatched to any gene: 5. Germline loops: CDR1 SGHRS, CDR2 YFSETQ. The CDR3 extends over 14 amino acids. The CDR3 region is CASSGGQGGSPLHF. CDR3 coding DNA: TGCGCCAGCAGCGGGGGACAGGGAGGTTCACCCCTCCACTTT. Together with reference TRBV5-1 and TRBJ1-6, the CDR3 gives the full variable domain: KAGVTQTPRYLIKTRGQQVTLSCSPISGHRSVSWYQQTPGQGLQFLFEYFSETQRNKGNFPGRFSGRQFSNSRSEMNVSTLELGDSALYLCASSGGQGGSPLHFGNGTRLTVT.

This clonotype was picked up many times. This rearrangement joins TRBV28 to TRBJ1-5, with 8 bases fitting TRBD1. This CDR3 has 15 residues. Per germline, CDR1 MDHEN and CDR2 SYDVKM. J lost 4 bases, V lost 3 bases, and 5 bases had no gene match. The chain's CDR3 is CASSFAQGGNQPQHF. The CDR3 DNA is TGTGCCAGCAGTTTTGCACAGGGGGGTAATCAGCCCCAGCATTTT.

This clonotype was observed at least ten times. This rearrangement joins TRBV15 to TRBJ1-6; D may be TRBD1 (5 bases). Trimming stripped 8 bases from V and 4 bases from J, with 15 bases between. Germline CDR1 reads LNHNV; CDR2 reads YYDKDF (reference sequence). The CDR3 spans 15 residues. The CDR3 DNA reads TGTGCCACCGCCCCGGGGGAGGGGTATAATTCACCCCTCCACTTT. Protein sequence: CATAPGEGYNSPLHF.

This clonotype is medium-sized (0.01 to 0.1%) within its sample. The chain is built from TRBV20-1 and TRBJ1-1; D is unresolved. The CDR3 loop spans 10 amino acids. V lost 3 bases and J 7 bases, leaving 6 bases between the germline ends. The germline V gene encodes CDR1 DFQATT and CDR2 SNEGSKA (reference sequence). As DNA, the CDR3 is TGCAGTGCTAGGCAGGTTGAAGCTTTCTTT. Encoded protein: CSARQVEAFF.

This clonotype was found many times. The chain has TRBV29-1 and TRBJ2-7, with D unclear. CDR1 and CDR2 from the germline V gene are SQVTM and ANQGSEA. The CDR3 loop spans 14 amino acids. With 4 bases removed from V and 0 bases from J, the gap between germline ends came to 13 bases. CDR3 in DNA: TGCAGCGTTGGTTGGACCGCTAGCTCCTACGAGCAGTACTTC. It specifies CSVGWTASSYEQYF.

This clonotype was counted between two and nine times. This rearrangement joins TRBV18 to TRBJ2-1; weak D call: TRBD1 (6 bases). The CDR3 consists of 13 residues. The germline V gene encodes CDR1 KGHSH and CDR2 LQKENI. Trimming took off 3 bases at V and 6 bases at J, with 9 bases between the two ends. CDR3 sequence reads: CASSPPGANEQFF. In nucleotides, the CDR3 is TGTGCCAGCTCACCCCCAGGGGCCAATGAGCAGTTCTTC.

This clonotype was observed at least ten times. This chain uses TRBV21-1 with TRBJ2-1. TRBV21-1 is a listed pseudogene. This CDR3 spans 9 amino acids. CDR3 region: CASSIEQFF. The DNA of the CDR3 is TGTGCCAGCAGCATAGAGCAGTTCTTC.

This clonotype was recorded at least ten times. The CDR3 loop reads CSVEDAGFTIYF. As DNA, the CDR3 is TGCAGCGTTGAAGATGCTGGGTTCACCATATATTTT. The rearrangement uses TRBV29-1 and TRBJ1-3; D not certain. CDR1 and CDR2 (germline): SQVTM, ANQGSEA. This CDR3 has 12 amino acids. The ends were cut back, 0 bases at V and 9 bases at J, with 9 bases in the middle.

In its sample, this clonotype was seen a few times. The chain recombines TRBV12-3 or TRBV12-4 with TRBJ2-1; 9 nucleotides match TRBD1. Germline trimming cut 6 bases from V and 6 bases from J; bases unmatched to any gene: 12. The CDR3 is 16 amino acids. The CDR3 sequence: CASSHFSGTGSNEQFF. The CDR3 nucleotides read TGTGCCAGCAGCCATTTCTCCGGGACAGGGTCCAATGAGCAGTTCTTC.

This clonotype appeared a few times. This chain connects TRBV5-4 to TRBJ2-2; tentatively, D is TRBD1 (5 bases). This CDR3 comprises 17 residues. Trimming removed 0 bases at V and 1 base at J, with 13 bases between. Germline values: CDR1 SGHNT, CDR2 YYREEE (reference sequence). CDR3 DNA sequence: TGTGCCAGCAGCTTGGCCGTAACAGGCCAGAACACCGGGGAGCTGTTTTTT. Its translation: CASSLAVTGQNTGELFF.

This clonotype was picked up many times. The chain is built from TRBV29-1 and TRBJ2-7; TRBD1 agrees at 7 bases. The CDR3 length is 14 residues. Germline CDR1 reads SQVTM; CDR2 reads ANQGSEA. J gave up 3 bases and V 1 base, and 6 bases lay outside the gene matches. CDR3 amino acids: CSVEVLRDSYEQYF. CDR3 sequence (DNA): TGCAGCGTTGAAGTCCTAAGGGACAGCTACGAGCAGTACTTC.

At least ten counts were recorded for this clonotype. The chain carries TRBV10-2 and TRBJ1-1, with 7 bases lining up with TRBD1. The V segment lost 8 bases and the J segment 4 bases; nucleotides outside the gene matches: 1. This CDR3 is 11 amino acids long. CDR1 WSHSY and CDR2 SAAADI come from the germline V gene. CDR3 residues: CASAGGTEAFF. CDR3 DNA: TGCGCCAGCGCAGGGGGCACTGAAGCTTTCTTT.

CDR3 sequence reads: CASSEAADSPLHF. CDR3 in DNA: TGTGCCAGCAGTGAAGCGGCGGATTCACCCCTCCACTTT. The rearrangement uses TRBV2 and TRBJ1-6; no firm D call. Germline lookup yields CDR1 SNHLY and CDR2 FYNNEI. With 0 bases removed from V and 8 bases from J, the gap between germline ends came to 5 bases. The CDR3 is made up of 13 amino acids.

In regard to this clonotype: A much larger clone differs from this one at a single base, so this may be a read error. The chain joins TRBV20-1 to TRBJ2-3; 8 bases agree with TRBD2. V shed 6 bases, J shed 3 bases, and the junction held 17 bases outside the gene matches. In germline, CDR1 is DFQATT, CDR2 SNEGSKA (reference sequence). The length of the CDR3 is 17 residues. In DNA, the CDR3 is TGCAGTGCCCGTGGCCGCGGGGGAGCGGGGGAGACAGATACGCAGTATTTT. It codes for CSARGRGGAGETDTQYF.

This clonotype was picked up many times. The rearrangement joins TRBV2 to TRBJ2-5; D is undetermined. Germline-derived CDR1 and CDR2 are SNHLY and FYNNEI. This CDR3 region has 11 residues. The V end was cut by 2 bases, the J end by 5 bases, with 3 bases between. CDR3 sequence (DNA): TGTGCCAGCAGTGAAAGGGAGACCCAGTACTTC. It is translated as CASSERETQYF. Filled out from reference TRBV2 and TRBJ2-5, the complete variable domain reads EPEVTQTPSHQVTQMGQEVILRCVPISNHLYFYWYRQILGQKVEFLVSFYNNEISEKSEIFDDQFSVERPDGSNFTLKIRSTKLEDSAMYFCASSERETQYFGPGTRLLVL.

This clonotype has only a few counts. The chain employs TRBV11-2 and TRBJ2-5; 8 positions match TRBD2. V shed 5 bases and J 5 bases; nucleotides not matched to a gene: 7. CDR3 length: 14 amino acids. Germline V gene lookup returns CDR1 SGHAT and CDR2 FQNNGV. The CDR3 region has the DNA TGTGCCAGCAGCCTAAGCGGGGGCCGGGAGACCCAGTACTTC. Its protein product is CASSLSGGRETQYF.

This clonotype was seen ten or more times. The CDR3 DNA reads TGTGCCATCAGCGGGGAGCCCTCTGGAAACACCATATATTTT. It specifies CAISGEPSGNTIYF. V is TRBV10-3 and J is TRBJ1-3; D unresolved. Deletions cut 6 bases from V and 0 bases from J, with 9 bases between. The CDR3 covers 14 residues. In germline, CDR1 is ENHRY, CDR2 SYGVKD.

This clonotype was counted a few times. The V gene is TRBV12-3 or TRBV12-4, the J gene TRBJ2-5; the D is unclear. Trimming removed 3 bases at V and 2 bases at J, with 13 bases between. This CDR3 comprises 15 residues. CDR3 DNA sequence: TGTGCCAGCAGTTTTGATCCGTCCGAGCAAGAGACCCAGTACTTC. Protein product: CASSFDPSEQETQYF.

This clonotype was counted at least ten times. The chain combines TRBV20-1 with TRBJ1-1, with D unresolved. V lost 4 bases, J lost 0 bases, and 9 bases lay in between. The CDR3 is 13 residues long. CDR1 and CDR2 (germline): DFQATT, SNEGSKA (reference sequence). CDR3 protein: CSAMADMNTEAFF. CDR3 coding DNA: TGCAGTGCTATGGCGGATATGAACACTGAAGCTTTCTTT.